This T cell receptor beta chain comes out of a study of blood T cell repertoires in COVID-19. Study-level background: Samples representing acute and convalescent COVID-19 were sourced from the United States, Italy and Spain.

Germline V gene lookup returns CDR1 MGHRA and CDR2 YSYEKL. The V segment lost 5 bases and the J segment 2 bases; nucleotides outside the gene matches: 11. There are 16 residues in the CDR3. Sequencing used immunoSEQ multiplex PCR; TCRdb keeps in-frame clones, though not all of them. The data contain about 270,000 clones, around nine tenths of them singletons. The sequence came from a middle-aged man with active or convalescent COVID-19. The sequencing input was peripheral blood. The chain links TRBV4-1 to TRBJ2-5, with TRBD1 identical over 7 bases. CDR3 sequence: CASSAPRQGSQETQYF. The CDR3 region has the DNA TGCGCCAGCAGCGCGCCCCGACAGGGCTCTCAAGAGACCCAGTACTTC.